This T cell receptor beta chain is from a study of T cells in Graves' hyperthyroidism and ophthalmopathy. Germline values: CDR1 SEHNR, CDR2 FQNEAQ (reference sequence). Unmatched junction bases numbered 6, after V lost 7 bases and J lost 0 bases. The CDR3 runs 17 residues. RNA transcripts served as the template for amplifying TCR beta CDR3 regions. RT-PCR in the first round (using the HTBI primer set) targeted the TCR CDR3. TCRdb processed the multiplex PCR reads anew with MiXCR; each CDR3 protein has one entry. Of hundreds of thousands of distinct CDR3 sequences listed, around an eighth are singletons.

The chain couples TRBV7-9 to TRBJ2-1; 13 bases map to TRBD2. Sequencing was carried out using blood. This receptor was taken from a man aged 45-60 years with Graves' ophthalmopathy. CDR3 bases: TGTGCCAGCACGGGACTAGCGGGGATCAGCTCCTACAATGAGCAGTTCTTC. Its protein product is CASTGLAGISSYNEQFF.